This record concerns one T cell receptor beta chain sequence. Its antigen remains undetermined. There are no base qualities to consult, and no much larger clone falls within one base. This entry is derived from a study of beta chain features in type 1 diabetes (dated by TCRdb to 2016 to 2019). In terms of the full investigation: Mean age, gender distribution, total cell number and subset yield did not differ between patients and healthy donors. In the study, TCRB repertoires of sorted circulating CD4+ T cell subsets from recently diagnosed type 1 diabetes patients were compared with those of matched healthy donors. Regulatory and stem cell-like memory subsets were isolated from only 8 patients and about eight healthy donors, whereas naive and central memory subsets came from all 30 or so donors. A total of 90 million to 140 million sorted cells were examined across all samples, and RNA yield correlated strongly with the number of cells per subset.

Including cysteine and phenylalanine, the CDR3 has 16 amino acids. Only CDR3 DNA remains: 48 bases, in frame from the first base. The germline V gene gives CDR1 as SNHLY and CDR2 as FYNNEI. Unmatched junction bases come to 7, with V trimmed by 3 bases and J by 6 bases. Study-level results and caveats: Patients with type 1 diabetes made fewer insertions and deleted more nucleotides at VDJ recombination sites, implying thymic rearrangement abnormalities. Because cDNA rather than genomic DNA was sequenced, highly expressing activated cells could have been over-represented, although no difference in activation and CD3 levels was found between groups. The naive, central memory and regulatory TCRB repertoires appeared to resemble one another more closely among patients than among healthy donors. Only small numbers of individuals were included in the HLA sub-analyses, which left unresolved whether HLA type had any influence on TCRB rearrangement. PCR might favor shorter templates, but patient and control samples were amplified and corrected together, so any skew would affect both groups equally. In all four CD4+ subsets, TCRB CDR3 length was moderately but significantly shorter in type 1 diabetes patients.

Each donor gave one peripheral blood draw, averaging approximately 120 mL, which was collected into heparinised tubes. Naive, central memory, regulatory and stem cell-like memory CD4+ T cells were sorted on a BD FACSAria II using a panel including CD45RO, CCR7, CD25, CD127, CD95 and CD27. Every sorted population had a purity above 98%. Right away, PBMCs were isolated by Lymphoprep density gradient centrifugation and were stained directly, with no culture step. To minimize batch effects, samples were stained and sorted in pairs, one healthy donor with one patient per experiment. The High Capacity cDNA Reverse Transcription Kit was used to reverse transcribe all of the isolated RNA, meaning that expressed TCRB transcripts were what got sequenced. Deep immunoSEQ sequencing was applied to naive, central memory and regulatory T cell samples, giving an average of about 3.7 million total reads per sample. After sorted cells were lysed in RLT buffer, RNA was extracted with DNase-treated RNeasy Micro or Mini kits, with the choice depending on cell number. To prevent cross-contamination, each cell subset was processed individually, whereas patient and healthy donor samples were processed jointly. TCRB sequences were amplified from cDNA with the immunoSEQ multiplex PCR, producing 87-bp fragments spanning the CDR3 region. Sequencing of the amplicons was performed on the Illumina HiSeq platform. Processing in the source paper ran as follows. Synthetic template baselines were used to correct PCR bias computationally, reads within Hamming distance 2 were collapsed, and singletons that could not be merged were discarded. By aligning reads against IMGT, V, D and J genes, CDR3 length, and insertions or deletions at six rearrangement sites were assigned. Within each subset, clonotype counts were normalized to sorted cell number, after which true diversity and Gini coefficients were computed with the tcR R package. The overlap coefficient, calculated on TCRB nucleotide sequences, was used to measure repertoire sharing. As a proxy for the pre-selection repertoire, out-of-frame TCRB sequences from naive cells were analyzed. Drawn from immuneACCESS, this table holds only the in-frame rearrangements with V and J called that TCRdb kept. Clones are partly lost; checked studies trace under half to an unresolved V gene and leave the rest unexplained. V, J and clone size derive from that table, while D and trimming were established from the DNA sequence. The sample table holds 850,000 to 900,000 clones, of which roughly 15% were seen once. The biggest ten clones account for 0.02% to 0.025% of the sample.

This TCR came from a woman aged 18-29 years in good health. This sequence uses TRBV2 and TRBJ2-1, and 11 junctional nucleotides match TRBD2. Specimen: naive CD4+ T cells from blood. The sample's cell subset or site label, in plain terms: true naive CD4+ T cells. The nucleotides are TGTGCCAGCAGTGAGCTAGCGGGAGGAGGAGGCAATGAGCAGTTCTTC. This codes for CASSELAGGGGNEQFF.